This T cell receptor (beta chain) was retrieved from a study of T-cell memory formation after mild COVID-19. The study's findings and limits: Clones contracting day 15 to 85 were balanced CD4/CD8; later expanders leaned CD4+. Some clones that responded were present in memory (sampled pre-infection), which suggests cross-reactive memory joined.

Unmatched junction bases numbered 13, after V lost 4 bases and J lost 8 bases. This CDR3 has 15 amino acids. The 5'RACE method, run with constant-segment primers, produced TCR alpha and TCR beta cDNA libraries (carrying sample barcodes and UMIs). A single record per CDR3 protein comes from TCRdb applying MiXCR to the 5' RACE reads. The sample lists some 210,000 distinct CDR3 sequences, approximately 20% occurring once. Worth noting for this clonotype: As yet, its antigen is unknown.

The sample was PBMCs or a T cell subset sorted from them (not recorded which). This chain joins TRBV12-3 or TRBV12-4 and TRBJ1-1, with 7 nucleotides matching TRBD1. The sequence came from an adult woman who had mild COVID-19 (a few samples of this study predate the infection). Cell type and time point are not known. CDR3 nucleotides: TGTGCCAGCAGTTCCCGGACAGGTATATCCGAGGAAGCTTTCTTT. Protein product: CASSSRTGISEEAFF.